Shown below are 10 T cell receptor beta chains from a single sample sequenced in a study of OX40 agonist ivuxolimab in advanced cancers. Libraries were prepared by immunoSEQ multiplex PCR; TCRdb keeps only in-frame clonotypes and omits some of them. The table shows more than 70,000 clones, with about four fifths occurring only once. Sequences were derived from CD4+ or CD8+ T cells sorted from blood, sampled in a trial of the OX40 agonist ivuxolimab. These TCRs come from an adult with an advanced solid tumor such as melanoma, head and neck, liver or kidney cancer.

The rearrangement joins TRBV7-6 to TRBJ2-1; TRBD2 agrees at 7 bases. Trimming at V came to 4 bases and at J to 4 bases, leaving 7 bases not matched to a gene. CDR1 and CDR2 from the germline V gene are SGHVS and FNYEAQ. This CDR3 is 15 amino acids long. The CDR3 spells CASSSGTTYYNEQFF. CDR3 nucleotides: TGTGCCAGCAGCTCCGGGACTACCTATTACAATGAGCAGTTCTTC. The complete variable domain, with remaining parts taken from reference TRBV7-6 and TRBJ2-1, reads GAGVSQSPRYKVTKRGQDVALRCDPISGHVSLYWYRQALGQGPEFLTYFNYEAQQDKSGLPNDRFSAERPEGSISTLTIQRTEQRDSAMYRCASSSGTTYYNEQFFGPGTRLTVL.

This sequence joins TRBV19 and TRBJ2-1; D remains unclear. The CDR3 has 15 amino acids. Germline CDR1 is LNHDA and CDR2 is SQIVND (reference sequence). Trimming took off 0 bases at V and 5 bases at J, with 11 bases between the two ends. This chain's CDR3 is CASSIDLEQDNEQFF. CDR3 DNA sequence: TGTGCCAGTAGTATAGATTTGGAGCAGGACAATGAGCAGTTCTTC.

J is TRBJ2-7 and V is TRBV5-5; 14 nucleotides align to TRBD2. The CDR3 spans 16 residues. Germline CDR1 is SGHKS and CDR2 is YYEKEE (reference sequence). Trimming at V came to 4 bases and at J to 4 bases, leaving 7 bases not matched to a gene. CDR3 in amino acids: CASSAGLAGARYEQYF. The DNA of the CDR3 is TGTGCCAGCAGCGCGGGACTAGCGGGAGCTAGGTACGAGCAGTACTTC. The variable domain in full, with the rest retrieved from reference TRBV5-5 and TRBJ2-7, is DAGVTQSPTHLIKTRGQQVTLRCSPISGHKSVSWYQQVLGQGPQFIFQYYEKEERGRGNFPDRFSARQFPNYSSELNVNALLLGDSALYLCASSAGLAGARYEQYFGPGTRLTVT.

The CDR3, as DNA: TGTGCCAGCAGTGAAGGAATAGATTTCTATGGCTACACCTTC. This codes for CASSEGIDFYGYTF. The chain combines TRBV6-1 with TRBJ1-2; no clear D gene. Trimming took off 1 base at V and 4 bases at J, with 10 bases between the two ends. This CDR3 comprises 14 residues. CDR1 is MNHNS, CDR2 SASEGT, per germline.

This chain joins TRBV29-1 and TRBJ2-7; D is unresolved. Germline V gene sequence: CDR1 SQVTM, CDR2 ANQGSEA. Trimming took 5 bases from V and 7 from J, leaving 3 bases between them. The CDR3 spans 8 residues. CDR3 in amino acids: CSVCEQYF. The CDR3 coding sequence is TGCAGCGTTTGTGAGCAGTACTTC.

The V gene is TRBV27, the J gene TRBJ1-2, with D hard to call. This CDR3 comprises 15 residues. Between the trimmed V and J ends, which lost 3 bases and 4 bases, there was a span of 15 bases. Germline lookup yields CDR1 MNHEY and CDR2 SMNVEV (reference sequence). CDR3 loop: CASSFSRDLPYGYTF. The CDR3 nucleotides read TGTGCCAGCAGTTTCTCCCGGGATCTTCCCTATGGCTACACCTTC.

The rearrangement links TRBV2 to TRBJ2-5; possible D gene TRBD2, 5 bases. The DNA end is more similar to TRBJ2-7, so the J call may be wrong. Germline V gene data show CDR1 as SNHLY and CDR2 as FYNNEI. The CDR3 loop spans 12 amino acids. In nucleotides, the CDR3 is TGTGCCAGCAGACCGGGGATCTACGAGCAGTACTTC. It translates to CASRPGIYEQYF.

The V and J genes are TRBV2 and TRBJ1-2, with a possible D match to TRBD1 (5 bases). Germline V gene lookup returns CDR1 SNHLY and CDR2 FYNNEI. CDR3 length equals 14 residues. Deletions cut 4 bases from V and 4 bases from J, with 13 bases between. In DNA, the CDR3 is TGTGCCAGCAGTGCCCCCCAGGGTGCCTATGGCTACACCTTC. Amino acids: CASSAPQGAYGYTF.

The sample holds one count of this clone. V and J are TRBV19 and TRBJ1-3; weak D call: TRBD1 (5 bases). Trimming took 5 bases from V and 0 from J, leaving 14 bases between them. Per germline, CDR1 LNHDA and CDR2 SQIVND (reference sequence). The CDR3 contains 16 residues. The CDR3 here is CASSALGVYSGNTIYF. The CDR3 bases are TGTGCCAGTAGTGCCCTAGGGGTGTACTCTGGAAACACCATATATTTT. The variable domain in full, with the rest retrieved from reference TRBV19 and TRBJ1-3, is DGGITQSPKYLFRKEGQNVTLSCEQNLNHDAMYWYRQDPGQGLRLIYYSQIVNDFQKGDIAEGYSVSREKKESFPLTVTSAQKNPTAFYLCASSALGVYSGNTIYFGEGSWLTVV.

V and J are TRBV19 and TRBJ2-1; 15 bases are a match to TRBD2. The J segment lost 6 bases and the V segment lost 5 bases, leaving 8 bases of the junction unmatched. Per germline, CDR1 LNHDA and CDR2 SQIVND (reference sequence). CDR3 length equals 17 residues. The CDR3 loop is CASSLRTSGRAVNEQFF. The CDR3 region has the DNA TGTGCCAGTAGTCTCAGGACTAGCGGGAGGGCCGTCAATGAGCAGTTCTTC.